The T cell receptor (beta chain) described here comes from a study of blood T cells in healthy people across ages. A few counts support this clonotype. Its matching antigen is unknown. V lost 1 base and J lost 1, with 9 bases in between. Germline CDR1 and CDR2: DFQATT and SNEGSKA (reference sequence). CDR3 size: 14 residues. Using a J-beta primer mix together with a sample-barcoded 5' primer, a second PCR was run for roughly 6 to 11 cycles. Each CDR3 protein gets one entry after TCRdb re-called the 5' RACE reads with MiXCR. The sample has about 940,000 distinct CDR3 sequences, roughly 50% seen once. Findings of the study overall: Leaving the PBMCs unsorted stopped any conclusive comparison of naive versus antigen-experienced cells.

The chain is built from TRBV20-1 and TRBJ2-3; D gene ambiguous. The sample comprised blood. This sequence was found in a young man in good health. The CDR3 spells CSARGLDGTDTQYF. Written as DNA, the CDR3 is TGCAGTGCTAGAGGGCTCGACGGCACAGATACGCAGTATTTT.